This TCR beta chain was obtained from a study of T-cell reconstitution after alpha-beta-depleted transplantation in children. This clonotype was found many times. Between the trimmed V and J ends, which lost 3 bases and 2 bases, there was a span of 9 bases. The CDR3 contains 14 residues. Germline assignment: CDR1 MNHEY and CDR2 SMNVEV (reference sequence). It was with unique molecular identifiers that the TCRbeta library was prepared. TCRdb reprocessed the PCR reads via MiXCR and lists one record per CDR3 protein. The data show some 490,000 distinct CDR3 sequences, about 12% seen once. This clonotype was sampled from a human donor who donated a stem cell graft to a child with combined immunodeficiency. The specimen was PBMCs from the stem cell graft donor, collected from the stem cell graft. V is TRBV27 and J is TRBJ2-3; D remains ambiguous. CDR3 protein: CASSFSPNTDTQYF. In DNA, the CDR3 is TGTGCCAGCAGTTTTAGCCCTAACACAGATACGCAGTATTTT.